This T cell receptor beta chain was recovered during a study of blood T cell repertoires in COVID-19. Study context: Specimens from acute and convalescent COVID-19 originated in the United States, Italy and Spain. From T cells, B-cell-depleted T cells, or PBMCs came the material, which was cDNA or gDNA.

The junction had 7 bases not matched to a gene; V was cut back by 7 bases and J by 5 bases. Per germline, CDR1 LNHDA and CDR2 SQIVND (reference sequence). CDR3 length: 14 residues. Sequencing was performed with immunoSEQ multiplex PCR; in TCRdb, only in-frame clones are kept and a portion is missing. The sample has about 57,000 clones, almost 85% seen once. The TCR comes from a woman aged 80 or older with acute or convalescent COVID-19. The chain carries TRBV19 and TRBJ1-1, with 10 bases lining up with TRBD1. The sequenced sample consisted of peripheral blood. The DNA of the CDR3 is TGTGCCAGTAAAATCGACAGGGGGCCTACTGAAGCTTTCTTT. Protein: CASKIDRGPTEAFF.